The T cell receptor beta chain under discussion was sequenced for a study of Ad26.COV2.S vaccination and SARS-CoV-2 variants. Looking at the study overall: Donor had been placed in the Ad26.COV2.S arm of the COV1001 trial. By the intramuscular route, Ad26.COV2.S was given once, or twice 56 days apart.

Treatment defined: around 19 received Ad26.COV2.S at low or high dose, single or two shots; several received placebo; per-sample allocation not given. Sampling was performed 63 days after the first vaccine or placebo injection. Sequencing was performed with immunoSEQ multiplex PCR; in TCRdb, only in-frame clones are kept and a portion is missing. The table lists about 400,000 clones, approximately 92% of them singletons. Findings of the study overall: Total T cell responses were possibly underestimated by TCR breadth and depth analyses. Post-vaccination breadth of spike-specific CD8+ and CD4+ T cell responses was reportedly substantial.

As concerns this clone: Its antigen is not known.

Specimen: peripheral blood, collected in a trial of Ad26.COV2.S vaccine versus placebo. This TCR derives from a person between 18 and 65 years old who received the Ad26.COV2.S COVID-19 vaccine or a placebo.

The CDR3 sequence: CASSEAPSAIVRYTF. The CDR3 DNA sequence: TGTGCCAGCAGTGAGGCGCCCTCAGCGATCGTTCGCTACACCTTC. The rearrangement links TRBV6-1 to TRBJ1-2; D gene uncertain. The ends were cut back, 3 bases at V and 9 bases at J, with 20 bases in the middle. CDR1 and CDR2 (germline): MNHNS, SASEGT. The CDR3 sequence is 15 residues long.